The sequence of this T cell receptor (beta chain) was determined in a study of T cell responses to AZD1222 COVID-19 vaccine. Across the study: Second doses at about 4 or about 12 weeks were pooled. General study findings and limits: Nearly half of spike-specific TCRs reportedly target variant regions that are unmutated in the B.1.351 and B.1.1.7 variants. Clonal diversity may have been underestimated, and the donors were mostly white British, with more females than males.

Sequencing used immunoSEQ multiplex PCR; TCRdb keeps in-frame clones, though not all of them. The sample includes approximately 180,000 clones, roughly 88% seen only once; the top ten take 7.5% to 9.5%. Points on this clone: The antigen is unknown.

Source: peripheral blood, taken on day 0 of AZD1222 vaccination. This TCR was sampled from an adult in good health.

CDR3 protein: CASSQEDGYGYTF. The CDR3 nucleotides are TGTGCCAGCAGCCAAGAGGACGGTTATGGCTACACCTTC. V is TRBV4-2 and J is TRBJ1-2; D is ambiguous. The CDR3 covers 13 residues. Germline V CDR1 and CDR2: LGHNA, YNFKEQ. Trimming stripped 0 bases from V and 5 bases from J, with 7 bases between.